The T cell receptor (beta chain) described here comes from a study of beta chain features in type 1 diabetes. The study, taken as a whole, reports: The influence of HLA type on TCRB rearrangement stayed undetermined. Shorter TCRB CDR3s, moderately but significantly so, marked every one of the four CD4+ subsets in Type 1 diabetes patients. Researchers reported that naive, central memory and Treg TCRB repertoires appeared more similar in patients than in healthy donors.

Trimming shortened V by 8 bases and J by 3 bases, and 10 bases separated the two germline ends. Looked up from germline, CDR1 is MDHEN and CDR2 is SYDVKM. CDR3 length: 12 residues. This clone has just a few counts. The antigen remains undetermined. Reverse transcription of all isolated RNA meant that expressed TCRB transcripts were sequenced. The study sequenced naive, central memory and regulatory T cell samples to an average of about 3.6 million reads. Sequenced by immunoSEQ multiplex PCR; TCRdb stores in-frame clones only, minus some. The sample has some 110,000 clones; about a sixth are singletons.

Sequencing was performed on central memory CD4+ T cells from blood. This clonotype was sampled from a man younger than 45 with type 1 diabetes. This sequence joins TRBV28 and TRBJ1-2; no clear D. The CDR3 bases are TGTGCCAGCTGTAGACTAGACTATGGCTACACCTTC. This gives the protein CASCRLDYGYTF.